One T cell receptor (beta chain) is described in this entry. Antigen: not known. One end of the junction does not line up with germline, which may come from a read error. In TCRdb, the reads were re-called with MiXCR into one record per CDR3 protein. The sample shows 250,000 to 300,000 distinct CDR3 sequences, roughly 26% of them seen only once. The CDR3 extends over 18 amino acids. Germline CDR1 and CDR2: MNHEY and SMNVEV (reference sequence). The sample is drawn from a study of T cell repertoires in cytomegalovirus infection. Background on the study: A matching HLA type, together with CMV infection, was signaled by public TCR beta signatures.

Study observations and caveats: HLA-C-restricted CMV-specific TCR beta clonotypes were dominant in the ex vivo response. Summed frequency of public TCR beta families distinguished CMV carriers with the relevant HLA.

This sequence originates from a human donor in good health (CMV status not recorded). Some clones in this sample may be carry-over from other donors' samples. This rearrangement joins TRBV27 to TRBJ2-1, with TRBD2 matching 13 bases. The sample comprised PBMCs. CDR3 nucleotide sequence: TGTGCCACCAGTAGGGTAGGGACTAGCGGGACAAGAGGTCTTGAGCAGTTCTTC. Its translation: CATSRVGTSGTRGLEQFF.